The 5 T cell receptor beta chains listed next were all sequenced from one sample in a study of blood T cells in healthy people across ages. A second PCR, run for about 7 to 11 cycles, used a sample-barcoded 5' primer plus a J-beta primer mix. MiXCR, applied by TCRdb to the 5' RACE reads, yields one record per CDR3 protein. The table records 1.6 million or so distinct CDR3 sequences, roughly 32% of them present only once. Sequencing was performed on blood. These receptors all come from a young woman in good health.

This chain uses TRBV10-3 with TRBJ2-5; 8 bases are shared with TRBD2. The J call could be wrong; TRBJ2-7 is a better fit for the DNA end. Germline V gene sequence: CDR1 ENHRY, CDR2 SYGVKD. The CDR3 covers 12 residues. The DNA of the CDR3 is TGTGCCATCACGAGCGGGAGCTACGAGCAGTACTTC. Residues: CAITSGSYEQYF.

V gene TRBV20-1 combines with J gene TRBJ2-7; D may be TRBD2 (5 bases). Trimming removed 6 bases from V and 0 bases from J, with 15 bases in between. The CDR3 totals 14 residues. From germline, CDR1 is DFQATT and CDR2 SNEGSKA (reference sequence). CDR3 DNA sequence: TGCAGTGCGAGGGCAGTGGTGGACTCCTACGAGCAGTACTTC. This codes for CSARAVVDSYEQYF.

The gene calls are TRBV29-1 and TRBJ1-1; no clear D. Trimming stripped 6 bases from V and 3 bases from J, with 17 bases between. This CDR3 comprises 14 residues. Germline CDR1 SQVTM, CDR2 ANQGSEA. The DNA for the CDR3 is TGCAGCGTGAACCTGGACCGGCGAGACACTGAAGCTTTCTTT. Translating it yields CSVNLDRRDTEAFF.

This clonotype showed up just a few times. V and J are TRBV24-1 and TRBJ2-3; D unresolved. V was shortened by 6 bases and J by 3 bases, with 3 bases between the two germline ends. This CDR3 contains 11 residues. CDR1 and CDR2 from the germline V gene are KGHDR and SFDVKD. CDR3 bases: TGTGCCACCAGTTTAACAGATACGCAGTATTTT. This encodes CATSLTDTQYF.

V and J are TRBV7-3 and TRBJ2-5, with 7 positions matching TRBD1. This CDR3 has 15 amino acids. The V gene's germline CDR1 is SGHTA and CDR2 FQGTGA. J lost 0 bases, V lost 1 base, and 2 bases had no gene match. The CDR3 DNA reads as TGTGCCAGCAGCTTAAGGGGGACAGACCAAGAGACCCAGTACTTC. The encoded protein is CASSLRGTDQETQYF.